This TCR beta chain was sequenced for a study of cytomegalovirus exposure and HLA in healthy donors. Looking at the study overall: Among about 179 million T cells, an earlier analysis found roughly 110 million unique TCR beta sequences.

Nominal health characterized the donors when sampled, though unrecorded immune exposures were likely. The CDR3 covers 15 residues. Per the germline V gene, CDR1 is MRHNA and CDR2 is SNTAGT. Vbeta (60) and Jbeta (13) primers were used in the PCR. Using immunoSEQ multiplex PCR, the repertoire was profiled, and TCRdb retains in-frame clones only, with some absent. Among approximately 290,000 clones listed, 80% were seen once. Material: PBMCs. This chain connects TRBV6-4 to TRBJ2-5; 7 bases line up with TRBD1. The J call may be incorrect, as the DNA end agrees better with TRBJ2-7. The source of this sequence is a girl aged 2 to 9 in good health and CMV-seronegative. This CDR3 is CASTAGTENSYEQYF. The CDR3 bases are TGTGCCAGCACCGCCGGGACAGAGAACTCCTACGAGCAGTACTTC.